These T cell receptor beta chains were read from a single sample in a study of T cells after posttransplantation cyclophosphamide. Some clones are missing from TCRdb's copy, which holds only in-frame ones; the method was immunoSEQ multiplex PCR. This table holds 20,000 or so clones, 70% to 85% found once. The starting material was PBMCs, obtained after an allogeneic stem cell transplant with post-transplant cyclophosphamide. Receptors were obtained from a male patient in his thirties who received an allogeneic stem cell transplant from a related donor, was CMV-positive, and had acute GVHD only. Part of the T cell pool may stem from the graft donor. Each CDR3 is given with its conserved first and last residue. Fields, in order: clone size, J gene, D gene, V gene, CDR3 protein, CDR3 DNA. The D gene is left open where the match is weak. Clone size appears in some rows only: once, few, many, or a class for an expanded clone.

size: .
J: TRBJ2-1
D: .
V: TRBV11-3
CDR3: CASSLRGRDEQFF
DNA: TGTGCCAGCAGCTTAAGGGGAAGGGATGAGCAGTTCTTC

size: once
J: TRBJ1-2
D: .
V: TRBV2
CDR3: CASSETDYGYTF
DNA: TGTGCCAGCAGTGAAACAGATTATGGCTACACCTTC

size: .
J: TRBJ2-7
D: .
V: TRBV6-1
CDR3: CASSGGLQYEQYF
DNA: TGTGCCAGCAGTGGGGGACTTCAGTACGAGCAGTACTTC

size: once
J: TRBJ1-2
D: TRBD1
V: TRBV13
CDR3: CASSLGQGAGGGYTF
DNA: TGTGCCAGCAGCTTAGGCCAGGGGGCAGGAGGTGGCTACACCTTC

size: few
J: TRBJ2-1
D: .
V: TRBV4-3
CDR3: CASSQDPDYYNEQFF
DNA: TGCGCCAGCAGCCAAGATCCGGACTATTACAATGAGCAGTTCTTC

size: .
J: TRBJ1-2
D: .
V: TRBV19
CDR3: CASSRTGSGYTF
DNA: TGTGCCAGTAGTCGTACAGGGAGCGGCTACACCTTC

size: once
J: TRBJ2-5
D: TRBD1
V: TRBV14
CDR3: CASSANRGETQYF
DNA: TGTGCCAGCAGCGCGAACAGGGGAGAGACCCAGTACTTC

size: once
J: TRBJ2-5
D: .
V: TRBV7-2
CDR3: CASSSPQKETQYF
DNA: TGTGCCAGCAGCTCTCCCCAGAAAGAGACCCAGTACTTC

size: .
J: TRBJ2-6
D: TRBD1
V: TRBV7-2
CDR3: CASSGTGPPTNVLTF
DNA: TGTGCCAGCAGCGGGACAGGGCCCCCGACCAACGTCCTGACTTTC

size: .
J: TRBJ1-2
D: .
V: TRBV5-4
CDR3: CASSYDSAGYGYTF
DNA: TGTGCCAGCAGCTATGATTCCGCAGGGTATGGCTACACCTTC

size: .
J: TRBJ1-3
D: TRBD1
V: TRBV5-4
CDR3: CASSGQGRNTIYF
DNA: TGTGCCAGCAGCGGACAGGGACGAAACACCATATATTTT

size: .
J: TRBJ2-7
D: TRBD1
V: TRBV7-9
CDR3: CASSPPAGTGVYEQYF
DNA: TGTGCCAGCAGCCCGCCCGCGGGGACAGGCGTCTACGAGCAGTACTTC

size: .
J: TRBJ2-3
D: .
V: TRBV4-3
CDR3: CASSQEGQSPDTQYF
DNA: TGCGCCAGCAGCCAAGAAGGACAGTCCCCAGATACGCAGTATTTT

size: .
J: TRBJ1-1
D: TRBD1
V: TRBV7-9
CDR3: CASSTRTGGFEAFF
DNA: TGTGCCAGCAGCACGAGGACAGGGGGTTTCGAAGCTTTCTTT

size: once
J: TRBJ2-4
D: TRBD1
V: TRBV5-1
CDR3: CASAGGSWGAKNIQYF
DNA: TGCGCCAGTGCAGGGGGCTCGTGGGGAGCCAAAAACATTCAGTACTTC

size: .
J: TRBJ2-4
D: .
V: TRBV16
CDR3: CASSHDGENIQYF
DNA: TGTGCCAGCAGCCACGATGGGGAGAACATTCAGTACTTC

size: .
J: TRBJ2-5
D: TRBD1
V: TRBV4-1
CDR3: CASSPGTEETQYF
DNA: TGCGCCAGCAGTCCCGGGACAGAAGAGACCCAGTACTTC

size: .
J: TRBJ2-3
D: .
V: TRBV9
CDR3: CASSVSFRDTQYF
DNA: TGTGCCAGCAGCGTGTCGTTCAGAGATACGCAGTATTTT

size: .
J: TRBJ1-2
D: .
V: TRBV18
CDR3: CASSPGTKDGYTF
DNA: TGTGCCAGCTCACCAGGGACAAAGGATGGCTACACCTTC

size: .
J: TRBJ2-5
D: .
V: TRBV4-2
CDR3: CASSQEIRVETQYF
DNA: TGTGCCAGCAGCCAAGAGATCAGGGTGGAGACCCAGTACTTC

size: .
J: TRBJ2-6
D: .
V: TRBV6-5
CDR3: CASTQLSGANVLTF
DNA: TGTGCCAGCACCCAACTCTCTGGGGCCAACGTCCTGACTTTC

size: .
J: TRBJ1-2
D: .
V: TRBV5-4
CDR3: CASSFGRNYGYTF
DNA: TGTGCCAGCAGCTTCGGGAGGAACTATGGCTACACCTTC

size: few
J: TRBJ2-7
D: .
V: TRBV2
CDR3: CASSDFLATSGTYEQYF
DNA: TGTGCCAGCAGTGATTTTCTAGCGACTTCGGGAACCTACGAGCAGTACTTC

size: .
J: TRBJ1-6
D: .
V: TRBV19
CDR3: CASSIDVGAVPPLHF
DNA: TGTGCCAGTAGTATAGATGTAGGGGCCGTTCCACCCCTCCACTTT

size: .
J: TRBJ1-5
D: .
V: TRBV28
CDR3: CASRGLGRGGNQPQHF
DNA: TGTGCCAGCAGGGGGCTGGGCAGGGGAGGCAATCAGCCCCAGCATTTT

size: .
J: TRBJ1-5
D: .
V: TRBV7-8
CDR3: CASSLTGQGLGTQHF
DNA: TGTGCCAGCAGCTTAACGGGACAAGGTTTGGGAACCCAGCATTTT

size: few
J: TRBJ2-5
D: .
V: TRBV13
CDR3: CASSLGPAVETQYF
DNA: TGTGCCAGCAGCTTAGGTCCAGCGGTGGAGACCCAGTACTTC

size: .
J: TRBJ2-2
D: TRBD2
V: TRBV27
CDR3: CASRLTSGSPGLGELFF
DNA: TGTGCCAGCAGATTGACTAGCGGGTCCCCGGGGTTGGGGGAGCTGTTTTTT

size: once
J: TRBJ1-1
D: .
V: TRBV7-2
CDR3: CASSITTDEAFF
DNA: TGTGCCAGCAGCATTACCACAGATGAAGCTTTCTTT

size: .
J: TRBJ1-6
D: .
V: TRBV7-3
CDR3: CASSQGLHNSPLHF
DNA: TGTGCCAGCAGCCAGGGGCTTCATAATTCACCCCTCCACTTT

size: .
J: TRBJ1-5
D: .
V: TRBV21-1
CDR3: CASSKGPDREYSNQPQHF
DNA: TGTGCCAGCAGCAAAGGCCCCGACAGGGAATATAGCAATCAGCCCCAGCATTTT

size: .
J: TRBJ1-3
D: .
V: TRBV18
CDR3: CASSGGFSNTIYF
DNA: TGTGCCAGCTCCGGGGGATTTTCAAACACCATATATTTT

size: few
J: TRBJ1-2
D: .
V: TRBV4-2
CDR3: CASSQTSNFNYGYTF
DNA: TGTGCCAGCAGCCAGACAAGTAACTTCAACTATGGCTACACCTTC

size: few
J: TRBJ1-2
D: .
V: TRBV6-5
CDR3: CASRPAGVTNYGYTF
DNA: TGTGCCAGCAGACCAGCCGGGGTAACTAACTATGGCTACACCTTC

size: few
J: TRBJ2-3
D: .
V: TRBV9
CDR3: CASSVGLANTGDTQYF
DNA: TGTGCCAGCAGCGTAGGTCTAGCGAATACGGGGGATACGCAGTATTTT

size: .
J: TRBJ1-3
D: .
V: TRBV9
CDR3: CASQQGSGNTIYF
DNA: TGTGCCAGCCAACAGGGCTCTGGAAACACCATATATTTT

size: .
J: TRBJ1-1
D: TRBD1
V: TRBV5-1
CDR3: CASSLGQGAIRNTEAFF
DNA: TGCGCCAGCAGCTTGGGACAGGGGGCGATACGGAACACTGAAGCTTTCTTT

size: .
J: TRBJ2-2
D: .
V: TRBV12-5
CDR3: CASGSNRVVTGELFF
DNA: TGTGCTAGTGGTTCCAACAGGGTTGTCACCGGGGAGCTGTTTTTT

size: .
J: TRBJ2-1
D: .
V: TRBV5-6
CDR3: CASSRTVFSYNEQFF
DNA: TGTGCCAGCAGCCGGACAGTCTTCTCCTACAATGAGCAGTTCTTC

size: few
J: TRBJ1-5
D: .
V: TRBV4-3
CDR3: CASSQDRFRQPQHF
DNA: TGCGCCAGCAGCCAAGATAGGTTCAGGCAGCCCCAGCATTTT

size: .
J: TRBJ1-4
D: TRBD1
V: TRBV30
CDR3: CAWSPGQGMEKLFF
DNA: TGTGCCTGGAGTCCGGGACAGGGTATGGAAAAACTGTTTTTT

size: once
J: TRBJ1-1
D: .
V: TRBV28
CDR3: CASRTGGTEAFF
DNA: TGTGCCAGCAGGACGGGTGGCACTGAAGCTTTCTTT

size: .
J: TRBJ2-7
D: TRBD1
V: TRBV5-4
CDR3: CASSSDRGREQYF
DNA: TGTGCCAGCAGTTCGGACAGGGGGCGCGAGCAGTACTTC

size: few
J: TRBJ1-2
D: .
V: TRBV6-5
CDR3: CASRMTVNYGYTF
DNA: TGTGCCAGCAGGATGACAGTCAACTATGGCTACACCTTC

size: once
J: TRBJ1-2
D: TRBD1
V: TRBV2
CDR3: CASSLNPRQGAGGYTF
DNA: TGTGCCAGCAGCCTGAACCCGAGACAGGGGGCGGGGGGCTACACCTTC